Following are 16 T cell receptor beta chains from one sample sequenced in a study of radiation and T cells in renal cell carcinoma. TCRdb's copy holds only in-frame clones and misses some; the assay was immunoSEQ multiplex PCR. The sample lists approximately 150,000 clones, 80% to 90% occurring once. Time point of the sample: blood 4 weeks post-SBRT, at nephrectomy. Indicated treatment: 15 Gy SBRT to primary tumor, nephrectomy 4 weeks later. Source: blood, taken from a patient whose treatment included radiotherapy and nephrectomy. The receptors shown here come from a woman between 50 and 59 years old with renal cell carcinoma.

The chain carries TRBV30 and TRBJ2-5; D possibly corresponds to TRBD1 (5 bases). Germline V gene sequence: CDR1 GTSNPN, CDR2 SVGIG (reference sequence). The CDR3 is made up of 13 amino acids. Trimming shortened V by 0 bases and J by 5 bases, and 10 bases separated the two germline ends. The CDR3 region is CAWSVQGVETQYF. The CDR3 bases are TGTGCCTGGAGTGTACAAGGGGTCGAGACCCAGTACTTC.

The chain links TRBV7-8 to TRBJ1-1; TRBD1 agrees at 8 bases. CDR1 is SGHVS and CDR2 is FQNEAQ in the germline V gene. V shed 2 bases, J shed 8 bases, and the junction held 1 base outside the gene matches. CDR3 size: 12 residues. In nucleotides, the CDR3 is TGTGCCAGCAGCTTACAGGGGGCAGAAGCTTTCTTT. Translation gives CASSLQGAEAFF.

This chain connects TRBV6-5 to TRBJ2-7; D not certain. Trimming took off 4 bases at V and 4 bases at J, with 5 bases between the two ends. Germline V gene lookup returns CDR1 MNHEY and CDR2 SVGAGI. The CDR3 runs 11 residues. The DNA of the CDR3 is TGTGCCAGCAGTTTTCGTTACGAGCAGTACTTC. Its protein product is CASSFRYEQYF.

The sample holds one count of this clone. V is TRBV2 and J is TRBJ2-1; no reliable D call. In germline, CDR1 is SNHLY, CDR2 FYNNEI. The length of the CDR3 is 11 residues. The V end was cut by 5 bases, the J end by 14 bases, with 13 bases between. The CDR3 DNA sequence: TGTGCCAGCAGTACAGCGACCCGTAAGTTCTTC. Protein: CASSTATRKFF.

V and J are TRBV21-1 and TRBJ1-5; TRBD1, as called in the table, went unchecked against the DNA. TRBV21-1 is designated a pseudogene. This CDR3 has 12 residues. The CDR3 DNA sequence: TGTGCCAGGGGGACAGGGGACCAGCCCCAGCATTTT. Translation: CARGTGDQPQHF.

This chain connects TRBV5-6 to TRBJ2-1, with 9 bases lining up with TRBD2. The junction had 8 bases not matched to a gene; V was cut back by 4 bases and J by 9 bases. CDR1 and CDR2 from the germline V gene are SGHDT and YYEEEE. The CDR3 extends over 14 amino acids. The CDR3 region is CASSLGGREGEQFF. CDR3 bases: TGTGCCAGCAGCCTGGGCGGGAGGGAAGGTGAGCAGTTCTTC.

This sequence joins TRBV18 and TRBJ2-3; 8 bases agree with TRBD1. This CDR3 has 16 residues. Germline CDR1 reads KGHSH; CDR2 reads LQKENI. J gave up 0 bases and V 4 bases, and 6 bases lay outside the gene matches. In nucleotides, the CDR3 is TGTGCCAGCTCACGGGACACAGGGGGTAGCACAGATACGCAGTATTTT. Translation: CASSRDTGGSTDTQYF.

The gene calls are TRBV4-3 and TRBJ2-1, with 13 bases that match TRBD2. V was pared by 4 bases and J by 9 bases, with 9 bases of the junction left unmatched. Germline CDR1 is LGHNA and CDR2 is YSLEER. This CDR3 has 16 amino acids. CDR3 DNA: TGCGCCAGCAGCCCGCGGACTAGCGGGGGTAGGAGTGAGCAGTTCTTC. Its translation: CASSPRTSGGRSEQFF.

A word on this clone: A read error may produce the germline difference seen at one junction end. The chain employs TRBV7-2 and TRBJ2-7; 10 bases line up with TRBD2. The CDR3 extends over 14 amino acids. Germline lookup yields CDR1 SGHTA and CDR2 FQGNSA. The CDR3 nucleotides are TGTGCCAGCAGTCTAGCGGGGGTCTCCTCCGAGCAGTACTTC. It translates to CASSLAGVSSEQYF.

The chain recombines TRBV6-5 with TRBJ1-1; D might be TRBD1 (5 bases). CDR3 length equals 14 residues. CDR1 and CDR2 from the germline V gene are MNHEY and SVGAGI. The V and J ends lost 5 bases and 0 bases respectively, with 10 bases between them. CDR3 DNA sequence: TGTGCCAGCAGTAACCGACAGTTGAACACTGAAGCTTTCTTT. Translated, it gives CASSNRQLNTEAFF.

The chain carries TRBV28 and TRBJ1-3; 9 positions match TRBD1. V dropped 4 bases and J dropped 3; count of bases not matched to a gene: 4. Looked up from germline, CDR1 is MDHEN and CDR2 is SYDVKM. The CDR3 covers 15 residues. CDR3 in DNA: TGTGCCAGCAGTTACGGGACAGGGCTTGGAAACACCATATATTTT. Protein product: CASSYGTGLGNTIYF.

The CDR3 region is CASSLGGIDAYEQYF. DNA of the CDR3: TGTGCCAGCAGTCTAGGAGGGATAGACGCCTACGAGCAGTACTTC. The rearrangement joins TRBV11-2 to TRBJ2-7; a possible D gene is TRBD2 (6 bases). Germline values: CDR1 SGHAT, CDR2 FQNNGV. V was pared by 6 bases and J by 2 bases, with 17 bases between. This CDR3 region has 15 residues.

This chain connects TRBV30 to TRBJ2-7; D is perhaps TRBD1 (5 bases). The V gene's germline CDR1 is GTSNPN and CDR2 SVGIG (reference sequence). V was pared by 4 bases and J by 3 bases, with 19 bases between. CDR3 length: 15 amino acids. The CDR3 DNA is TGTGCCTGGAACCATGGCCAGGGCGTCTTCTACGAGCAGTACTTC. This translates into CAWNHGQGVFYEQYF.

J is TRBJ2-1 and V is TRBV9, with 13 bases identical to TRBD2. This CDR3 is built from 17 residues. CDR1 and CDR2 (germline): SGDLS, YYNGEE. With 3 bases clipped from V and 6 bases from J, the junction kept 9 bases outside the gene matches. CDR3 coding DNA: TGTGCCAGCAGCGCGCCCACCGGGACTAGCGGGATCAATGAGCAGTTCTTC. Its protein is CASSAPTGTSGINEQFF.

This sequence joins TRBV28 and TRBJ1-5, with 8 bases identical to TRBD1. The V segment lost 1 base and the J segment 6 bases; nucleotides outside the gene matches: 8. This CDR3 contains 16 residues. Germline loops: CDR1 MDHEN, CDR2 SYDVKM. The CDR3 loop is CASSLFRQGAGQPQHF. In nucleotides, the CDR3 is TGTGCCAGCAGTTTATTTCGTCAGGGGGCAGGTCAGCCCCAGCATTTT.

The chain carries TRBV28 and TRBJ2-1; D uncertain. CDR1 and CDR2 from the germline V gene are MDHEN and SYDVKM. The CDR3 has 14 residues. Between the trimmed V and J ends, which lost 6 bases and 1 base, there was a span of 10 bases. DNA for the CDR3: TGTGCCAGCAGAACAGATATATCCTACAATGAGCAGTTCTTC. This encodes CASRTDISYNEQFF.